This TCR beta chain originates from a study of identical twins. This clonotype turned up a few times. CDR1 DFQATT and CDR2 SNEGSKA come from the germline V gene (reference sequence). The ends were cut back, 5 bases at V and 4 bases at J, with 14 bases in the middle. This CDR3 has 13 amino acids. TCRdb passed the 5' RACE reads through MiXCR, listing each CDR3 protein once. This sample has 600,000 to 800,000 distinct CDR3 sequences; roughly 20% occur once, and the top ten carry approximately 4.5%. These data are also associated with another study on T cells expressing NK-cell markers. That work contributes: The CD3+CD56-NKG2C+ fraction was also led by these clonotypes in a few donors.

Sample: PBMCs. The TCR comes from a woman aged 18 to 35 in good health. This chain uses TRBV20-1 with TRBJ2-5, with D perhaps assigned TRBD1 or TRBD2 (5 bases each). The CDR3 sequence: CSAGRSRGETQYF. The CDR3 DNA reads TGCAGTGCTGGCAGATCGAGGGGAGAGACCCAGTACTTC.